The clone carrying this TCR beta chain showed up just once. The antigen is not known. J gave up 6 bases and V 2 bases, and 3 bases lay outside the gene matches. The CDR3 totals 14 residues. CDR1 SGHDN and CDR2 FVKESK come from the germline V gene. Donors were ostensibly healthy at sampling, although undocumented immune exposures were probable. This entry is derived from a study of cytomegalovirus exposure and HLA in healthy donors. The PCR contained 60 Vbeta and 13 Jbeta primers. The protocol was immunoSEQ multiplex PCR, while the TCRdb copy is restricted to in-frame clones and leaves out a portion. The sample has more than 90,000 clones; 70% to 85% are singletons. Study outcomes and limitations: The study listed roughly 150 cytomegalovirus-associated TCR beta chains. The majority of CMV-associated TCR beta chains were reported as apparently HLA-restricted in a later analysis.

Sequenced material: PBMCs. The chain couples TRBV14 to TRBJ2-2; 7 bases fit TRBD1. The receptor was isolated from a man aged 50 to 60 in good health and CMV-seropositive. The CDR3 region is CASSQLRGPGELFF. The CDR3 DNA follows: TGTGCCAGCAGCCAACTAAGGGGGCCCGGGGAGCTGTTTTTT.